This T cell receptor (beta chain) stems from a study of B cell selection in AIRE deficiency. This clone came up once. Its cognate antigen is unknown. Per the original data handling: Approximately 99,000 patient and about 1.3x10^5 healthy donor in-frame TCRbeta sequences came from conventional T cells. TCRdb's table, derived via immunoSEQ multiplex PCR, lists solely in-frame clones and lacks some. The DNA gave D and trimming, while V, J and clone size come from that table. This table holds roughly 25,000 clones, around 97% found once. Whole-study results and caveats: Only about 9% of 3,000 to 4,500 shared Treg sequences were patient-specific; 30% to 40% healthy-specific. Shorter CDR3s marked shared Treg sequences, biased toward few non-templated insertions.

The sorted conventional CD4 T cells were gated as CD4+CD127+. Trimming took 5 bases from V and 6 from J, leaving 11 bases between them. The CDR3 totals 12 residues. CDR1 SQVTM and CDR2 ANQGSEA come from the germline V gene. Sequencing used conventional CD4+ T cells sorted from PBMCs. This clonotype was sampled from a human donor with AIRE deficiency. V and J are TRBV29-1 and TRBJ2-1; D is perhaps TRBD1 (5 bases). For the CDR3, the DNA is TGCAGCGTTTTACAGGTTCTCAATGAGCAGTTCTTC. Its protein is CSVLQVLNEQFF.